The source of this T cell receptor beta chain is a study of blood T cell repertoires in COVID-19. Study context: The analysed material was cDNA or gDNA that came from T cells, B-cell-depleted T cells, or PBMCs.

The authors' processing: It was from reference gene primer amplification that nucleated cell counts were estimated. Sequencing was performed with immunoSEQ multiplex PCR; in TCRdb, only in-frame clones are kept and a portion is missing. V and J calls plus clone size are reproduced from that table; the DNA served to infer D and trimming. The sample contains over 300,000 clones, about 85% of which appear only once. Participants were aged about 18 to 100 years from roughly 26 US areas. Among Cohort 3 donors, those recovered had two negative PCRs, clearance, or symptom resolution. The CDR3 has 14 amino acids. CDR1 is KGHSH, CDR2 LQKENI, per germline. The V end lost 6 bases, the J end lost 4 bases, and 10 bases lay between the germline ends.

The rearrangement uses TRBV18 and TRBJ2-6; possibly TRBD1 for D (5 bases). The sequencing sample was made of PBMCs or T cells enriched from blood (not recorded which). The TCR sequence derives from a woman in her twenties or thirties who had recovered from COVID-19. The CDR3 here is CASSRVAGANVLTF. CDR3 nucleotide sequence: TGTGCCAGCTCCAGGGTAGCCGGGGCCAACGTCCTGACTTTC.